Sequencing of this TCR beta chain was carried out in a study of CXCR3-negative and CXCR3-positive naive CD8 T cells (dated by TCRdb to the late 2010s). Background on the whole study: Roughly 150 million TRB reads were obtained in total, roughly 1.5 +/- 0.3 million reads per library. For the TRBV-TRBJ cluster analysis, the naive subsets came from roughly 5 donors, while the memory cells came from 3 donors. The diversity and physicochemical repertoire analyses included roughly ten donors pooled from two independent experiments.

Each CD8+ T cell subset was flow-sorted in triplicate, with 300,000 cells per subset placed directly into RLT lysis buffer. To exclude memory contaminants, naive CD8+ T cells were stringently defined as CD45RO-CCR7+CD27+CD95-. Using standard density gradient centrifugation, peripheral blood mononuclear cells were isolated from buffy coats. A FACSAria III was used to flow-sort naive CD8+ T cells into CXCR3-negative and CXCR3-positive populations. An RNeasy Mini Kit was used to extract total RNA from the sorted cells. TCRdb lists the instrument as NextSeq 550. The Human TCR Profiling Kit (MiLaboratory) was used to prepare UMI-labeled 5' RACE TRB cDNA libraries. cDNA synthesis used the entire amount of extracted RNA, and PCR amplification then used the entire amount of cDNA produced. Libraries were prepared in parallel using an identical number of PCR cycles. The authors' pipeline ran thus. MIGEC and MiXCR extracted about 50,000 +/- 10,000 unique UMI-labeled TRB cDNA molecules per library, requiring at least two reads per UMI. On average, each library contained roughly 40,000 +/- 10,000 functional in-frame TRB CDR3 nucleotide clonotypes without stop codons. After downsampling to 5000 UMI-labeled TRB molecules per sample, diversity metrics such as normalized Shannon-Wiener and Chao1 were calculated in VDJtools. Clonotype-size-weighted physicochemical properties of the central five CDR3 residues (interaction energy, strength, volume and Kidera factor 4) were computed in VDJtools. Following reprocessing of the reads by TCRdb, the data hold one row per CDR3 protein sequence and no DNA is available. TCRdb, rather than the study authors, made the V and J calls. This sample's table carries 50,000 to 60,000 distinct CDR3 sequences. Clones ranked in the top ten supply 0.55% to 0.6% of the sample.

Study-wide findings and limitations: Because surface CD5, which is linked to self-reactivity in mice, was comparable between the naive subsets, TCR interaction strength was also inferred from TRB CDR3 physicochemical properties. TRB CDR3s from CXCR3-positive naive cells showed higher hydrophobicity (lower Kidera factor 4), lower energy, and higher strength and volume indices than CXCR3-negative naive cells. Freshly isolated PBMCs were used for most assays because CXCR3 expression partially decreased after cryopreservation. TRBV-TRBJ usage was similar between naive CXCR3-negative and CXCR3-positive cells from the same donor, while memory cells showed distinct patterns. Both naive subsets had comparably high repertoire diversity, while memory CD8+ T cells had much lower repertoire diversity.

The CDR1 and CDR2 encoded by the germline V gene are MRHNA and SNTAGT. The cysteine opens and the phenylalanine closes a CDR3 of 15 amino acids. No DNA was logged. For this clonotype: Its antigen remains unidentified.

The sample comprised naive CXCR3+ CD8+ T cells from blood. The label giving this sample's cell subset or site can be read as: CD45RO-CCR7+CD27+CD95- naive CD8+ T cells expressing CXCR3 (TNR3+). The chain couples TRBV6-4 to TRBJ2-3; the D call of TRBD1 rests on TCRdb alone, since no DNA is present to check it. This clonotype was obtained from a human donor in good health. Some clones in this sample may be carry-over from other donors' samples. CDR3 region: CASSEGATVADTQYF.